Presented here are 3 T cell receptor beta chains from one specimen sequenced in a study of PD-1 blockade in mismatch repair-deficient tumors. Sequencing used immunoSEQ multiplex PCR; TCRdb keeps in-frame clones, though not all of them. Here the sample spans some 14,000 clones, 86% being singletons. These TCRs' antigens remain unknown. Regarding time point: roughly ten-day in vitro stimulation with candidate neoantigen peptide 6. The sequencing used cells cultured in vitro, collected from a patient treated with pembrolizumab. The receptors originated from an adult with mismatch repair-deficient cancer.

The V and J genes are TRBV5-1 and TRBJ2-1, with 10 bases aligning to TRBD2. The ends lost 3 bases at V and 3 bases at J; junction bases unmatched: 15. CDR1 is SGHRS, CDR2 YFSETQ, per germline. The CDR3 totals 19 residues. The DNA for the CDR3 is TGCGCCAGCAGCTCGTCAGCGGGAGGGCCCTTTATTGACTACAATGAGCAGTTCTTC. Translation: CASSSSAGGPFIDYNEQFF.

CDR3 in amino acids: CGSGDLAKNIQYF. The CDR3 DNA reads as TGTGGGAGCGGGGACCTAGCCAAAAACATTCAGTACTTC. The chain joins TRBV19 to TRBJ2-4, with TRBD2 matching over 7 bases. The CDR3 loop spans 13 amino acids. CDR1 and CDR2 from the germline V gene are LNHDA and SQIVND (reference sequence).

The chain links TRBV28 to TRBJ1-5; 9 nucleotides agree with TRBD1. CDR1 and CDR2 from the germline V gene are MDHEN and SYDVKM. V was pared by 7 bases and J by 1 base, with 11 bases of the junction left unmatched. CDR3 length equals 17 residues. The chain's CDR3 is CASNSLGTGISNQPQHF. The CDR3 DNA follows: TGTGCCAGCAATTCTTTAGGGACAGGGATCAGCAATCAGCCCCAGCATTTT. Full variable domain (remainder filled in from reference TRBV28 and TRBJ1-5): DVKVTQSSRYLVKRTGEKVFLECVQDMDHENMFWYRQDPGLGLRLIYFSYDVKMKEKGDIPEGYSVSREKKERFSLILESASTNQTSMYLCASNSLGTGISNQPQHFGDGTRLSIL.